This TCR beta chain comes out of a study of blood T cell repertoires in COVID-19. About the research overall: Sample material is recorded as cDNA or gDNA derived from T cells, B-cell-depleted T cells, or PBMCs.

Original data processing: Using reference gene primer amplification, nucleated cell counts were estimated. TCRdb's table, derived via immunoSEQ multiplex PCR, lists solely in-frame clones and lacks some. V, J and clone size derive from that table, while D and trimming were established from the DNA sequence. The sample contains 150,000 or so clones, 55% to 75% of which appear only once. V lost 1 base and J lost 4; bases outside the gene matches: 4. The CDR3 is 16 residues long. The germline V gene has CDR1 SGHTA and CDR2 FQGNSA. Material: peripheral blood. The gene calls are TRBV7-2 and TRBJ1-2; 12 bases fit TRBD1. This TCR was sampled from an older woman with acute or convalescent COVID-19. The CDR3 region has the DNA TGTGCCAGCAGCTTAGGGGGACAGGGGGCTTCCTATGGCTACACCTTC. It specifies CASSLGGQGASYGYTF.